These 28 T cell receptor beta chains came from one sample sequenced in a study of cytomegalovirus exposure and HLA in healthy donors. Primers included in the PCR were 60 Vbeta and 13 Jbeta primers. TCRdb's copy holds only in-frame clones and misses some; the assay was immunoSEQ multiplex PCR. The data contain roughly 240,000 clones, around 80% of them singletons. Sample: PBMCs. These receptors were taken from a boy under 18 in good health and CMV-seronegative.

The chain carries TRBV11-1 and TRBJ2-1, with D possibly being TRBD2 (6 bases). The germline gives CDR1 SGHAT, CDR2 FQDESV (reference sequence). Trimming stripped 3 bases from V and 5 bases from J, with 14 bases between. CDR3 length: 15 amino acids. CDR3 loop: CASSLGLSGHNEQFF. As DNA, the CDR3 is TGTGCCAGCAGCTTGGGGCTTAGCGGCCACAATGAGCAGTTCTTC.

The gene calls are TRBV7-2 and TRBJ2-3; D ambiguous. CDR3 length: 14 residues. CDR1 and CDR2 (germline): SGHTA, FQGNSA. V dropped 5 bases and J dropped 4 bases, with 13 bases sitting between them. This CDR3 reads CASSVRRSADTQYF. As DNA, the CDR3 is TGTGCCAGCAGCGTACGGCGGTCGGCAGATACGCAGTATTTT.

This clone was detected only once. V usage is TRBV5-1 and J usage is TRBJ1-4, with 7 bases matching TRBD1. CDR3 length: 14 amino acids. The J segment lost 7 bases and the V segment lost 0 bases, leaving 3 bases of the junction unmatched. The germline V gene encodes CDR1 SGHRS and CDR2 YFSETQ. The CDR3 DNA reads TGCGCCAGCAGCTTGGGACAGGGACGTGAAAAACTGTTTTTT. It yields the protein CASSLGQGREKLFF.

The V call is TRBV11-2, the J call TRBJ2-7; 8 bases line up with TRBD1. Germline-derived CDR1 and CDR2 are SGHAT and FQNNGV. The trim removed 8 bases at V and 2 bases at J, leaving 2 bases unmatched. The CDR3 covers 12 residues. The DNA of the CDR3 is TGTGCCAGCGAGGACAGGGCCTACGAGCAGTACTTC. Its translation is CASEDRAYEQYF. The whole variable domain, remainder taken from reference TRBV11-2 and TRBJ2-7, is EAGVAQSPRYKIIEKRQSVAFWCNPISGHATLYWYQQILGQGPKLLIQFQNNGVVDDSQLPKDRFSAERLKGVDSTLKIQPAKLEDSAVYLCASEDRAYEQYFGPGTRLTVT.

The chain combines TRBV28 with TRBJ2-7, with 10 bases identical to TRBD2. Trimming cost V 6 bases and J 3 bases; bases outside gene matches: 5. The V gene's germline CDR1 is MDHEN and CDR2 SYDVKM. The CDR3 has 14 residues. DNA of the CDR3: TGTGCCAGCAGAACTAGCGGGAAGATCTACGAGCAGTACTTC. It encodes CASRTSGKIYEQYF. Full variable domain (missing parts from reference TRBV28 and TRBJ2-7): DVKVTQSSRYLVKRTGEKVFLECVQDMDHENMFWYRQDPGLGLRLIYFSYDVKMKEKGDIPEGYSVSREKKERFSLILESASTNQTSMYLCASRTSGKIYEQYFGPGTRLTVT.

DNA of the CDR3: TGCAGCGTCCAGGGGAGCACTGAAGCTTTCTTT. This gives the protein CSVQGSTEAFF. The chain carries TRBV29-1 and TRBJ1-1; TRBD1 is a possible D gene (6 bases). The CDR3 totals 11 residues. Between the trimmed V and J ends, which lost 6 bases and 4 bases, there was a span of 9 bases. Germline assignment: CDR1 SQVTM and CDR2 ANQGSEA.

The rearrangement uses TRBV20-1 and TRBJ2-7; no reliable D call. The CDR3 sequence is 11 residues long. Germline V gene lookup returns CDR1 DFQATT and CDR2 SNEGSKA (reference sequence). The CDR3 reads CSGRALYEQYF. The CDR3 nucleotides are TGCAGCGGTCGAGCTCTCTACGAGCAGTACTTC.

This rearrangement joins TRBV10-3 to TRBJ2-1; TRBD2 aligns across 13 bases. This CDR3 contains 13 residues. J lost 7 bases, V lost 9 bases, and 3 bases had no gene match. Germline assignment: CDR1 ENHRY and CDR2 SYGVKD. The CDR3 sequence: CAISLAGGNEQFF. The CDR3 nucleotides are TGTGCCATATCACTAGCGGGAGGGAATGAGCAGTTCTTC.

DNA of the CDR3: TGTGCCAGCAGCCCGGGACAGGGTAGGGCGGACGGGGAGCTGTTTTTT. This encodes CASSPGQGRADGELFF. The chain is built from TRBV5-4 and TRBJ2-2; 9 nucleotides align to TRBD1. Germline V gene lookup returns CDR1 SGHNT and CDR2 YYREEE (reference sequence). The CDR3 is 16 amino acids. Losses at the gene ends were 4 bases for V and 7 bases for J; bases not matched to a gene: 11.

V is TRBV6-6 and J is TRBJ1-2; 8 nucleotides match TRBD1. This CDR3 spans 15 amino acids. V gave up 7 bases and J gave up 6 bases; unmatched junction bases: 13. CDR1 is MNHNY and CDR2 is SVGAGI in the germline V gene (reference sequence). CDR3 in amino acids: CASTSTGAPLDGYTF. CDR3 DNA sequence: TGTGCCAGCACTTCGACAGGGGCCCCCTTGGATGGCTACACCTTC.

This rearrangement joins TRBV6-5 to TRBJ1-1, with D maybe TRBD1 (5 bases). The germline gives CDR1 MNHEY, CDR2 SVGAGI. The V end was cut by 4 bases, the J end by 4 bases, with 10 bases between. The CDR3 loop spans 13 amino acids. The CDR3 region is CASSSGHLTEAFF. In DNA form, the CDR3 reads TGTGCCAGCAGTTCCGGACATCTCACTGAAGCTTTCTTT.

The chain joins TRBV7-9 to TRBJ2-5; possibly TRBD2 for D (6 bases). Between the trimmed V and J ends, which lost 8 bases and 5 bases, there was a span of 18 bases. Per germline, CDR1 SEHNR and CDR2 FQNEAQ (reference sequence). This CDR3 comprises 14 residues. CDR3 DNA sequence: TGTGCCAGCTATCGCCTCGGGGACTTGGAGACCCAGTACTTC. Residues: CASYRLGDLETQYF.

The chain carries TRBV9 and TRBJ1-3; 8 nucleotides match TRBD1. Germline CDR1 is SGDLS and CDR2 is YYNGEE. With V trimmed by 5 bases and J by 8 bases, 12 bases remained unmatched. The CDR3 covers 15 residues. The CDR3 DNA is TGTGCCAGCAGTCGGTTTCGGCAGGGGGCGGACACCATATATTTT. As protein: CASSRFRQGADTIYF.

The chain employs TRBV6-5 and TRBJ1-2; 7 nucleotides match TRBD1. V lost 5 bases, J lost 7 bases, and 7 bases stayed unmatched. The V gene's germline CDR1 is MNHEY and CDR2 SVGAGI. The CDR3 runs 13 residues. The CDR3 region is CASSKQGMGGYTF. The CDR3 nucleotides are TGTGCCAGCAGTAAACAGGGGATGGGTGGCTACACCTTC.

The rearrangement uses TRBV4-1 and TRBJ2-4, with 11 bases identical to TRBD1. The V and J ends lost 4 bases and 0 bases, in that order; junction bases with no gene match: 2. CDR3 length: 16 residues. The germline V gene has CDR1 MGHRA and CDR2 YSYEKL. This CDR3 reads CASSRGQGAAKNIQYF. The CDR3, as DNA: TGCGCCAGCAGCCGAGGACAGGGGGCAGCCAAAAACATTCAGTACTTC.

J is TRBJ2-7 and V is TRBV30; 10 bases agree with TRBD1. The V gene end was trimmed by 2 bases and the J gene end by 9 bases; junction bases not matched to a gene: 13. The germline CDR1 and CDR2 sequences are GTSNPN and SVGIG (reference sequence). The CDR3 length is 15 residues. The CDR3 region has the DNA TGTGCCTGGAGTTACGGGGACAGGGGATTAGGTGTGCAGTACTTC. Its protein product is CAWSYGDRGLGVQYF.

The V call is TRBV30, the J call TRBJ2-1; D remains ambiguous. CDR1 and CDR2 (germline): GTSNPN, SVGIG (reference sequence). Trimming removed 5 bases from V and 0 bases from J, with 5 bases in between. This CDR3 contains 12 residues. The CDR3 reads CAWGDSYNEQFF. CDR3 in DNA: TGTGCCTGGGGAGACTCCTACAATGAGCAGTTCTTC.

This clone has only a few counts. The chain uses TRBV6-1 and TRBJ1-1; D uncertain. V was shortened by 8 bases and J by 6 bases, with 19 bases between the two germline ends. CDR3 length: 14 amino acids. CDR1 and CDR2 (germline): MNHNS, SASEGT. For the CDR3, the DNA is TGTGCCAGCTCGGACTGGGGAGTGAGGGCTGAAGCTTTCTTT. It encodes CASSDWGVRAEAFF.

This sequence joins TRBV10-2 and TRBJ1-1, with 10 bases fitting TRBD1. Germline V gene lookup returns CDR1 WSHSY and CDR2 SAAADI. The CDR3 is 13 amino acids. Losses at the gene ends were 4 bases for V and 7 bases for J; bases not matched to a gene: 3. The CDR3 coding sequence is TGCGCCAGCAGTGGGACAGGGGGTCGTGAAGCTTTCTTT. This sequence encodes CASSGTGGREAFF.

The chain recombines TRBV5-4 with TRBJ2-5, with TRBD1 matching over 12 bases. CDR3 length equals 15 residues. Germline values: CDR1 SGHNT, CDR2 YYREEE (reference sequence). After removal of 7 bases from V and 1 base from J, the junction contained 5 bases not matched to a gene. As DNA, the CDR3 is TGTGCCAGCCTCCCGGGACAGGGGGCCCAAGAGACCCAGTACTTC. Translation: CASLPGQGAQETQYF.

The genes are TRBV30 and TRBJ2-1; 7 bases line up with TRBD2. The germline CDR1 and CDR2 sequences are GTSNPN and SVGIG (reference sequence). The CDR3 has 15 amino acids. V shed 4 bases, J shed 3 bases, and the junction held 9 bases outside the gene matches. The chain's CDR3 is CAWMGPSGLYNEQFF. The CDR3 DNA is TGTGCCTGGATGGGTCCTAGCGGCCTCTACAATGAGCAGTTCTTC.

This chain uses TRBV9 with TRBJ1-2; 8 bases are a match to TRBD1. Germline V lookup: CDR1 SGDLS, CDR2 YYNGEE. The CDR3 runs 13 residues. Trimming cost V 5 bases and J 8 bases; bases outside gene matches: 8. CDR3 in DNA: TGTGCCAGCAGGCAGGGGGCGTCTAGGGGCTACACCTTC. Protein: CASRQGASRGYTF. The variable domain in full, completed from reference TRBV9 and TRBJ1-2, reads DSGVTQTPKHLITATGQRVTLRCSPRSGDLSVYWYQQSLDQGLQFLIQYYNGEERAKGNILERFSAQQFPDLHSELNLSSLELGDSALYFCASRQGASRGYTFGSGTRLTVV.

The chain joins TRBV5-1 to TRBJ2-1, with TRBD2 matching over 13 bases. Germline CDR1 and CDR2: SGHRS and YFSETQ. The V and J ends lost 4 bases and 5 bases, in that order; junction bases with no gene match: 6. The CDR3 is 16 amino acids. The CDR3 nucleotides are TGCGCCAGCAGCGGGCGACTAGCGGGGGGTGACAATGAGCAGTTCTTC. Amino acids: CASSGRLAGGDNEQFF.

In this sample, this clone turned up a few times. The rearrangement uses TRBV5-4 and TRBJ1-1; 7 bases are a match to TRBD1. The CDR3 contains 14 residues. V shed 3 bases and J 4 bases; nucleotides not matched to a gene: 6. CDR1 SGHNT and CDR2 YYREEE come from the germline V gene (reference sequence). Written as DNA, the CDR3 is TGTGCCAGCAGCTCGGACCCAGGGGGCACTGAAGCTTTCTTT. Protein: CASSSDPGGTEAFF. The full variable domain, in which reference TRBV5-4 and TRBJ1-1 provide the parts outside the CDR3, is ETGVTQSPTHLIKTRGQQVTLRCSSQSGHNTVSWYQQALGQGPQFIFQYYREEENGRGNFPPRFSGLQFPNYSSELNVNALELDDSALYLCASSSDPGGTEAFFGQGTRLTVV.

This chain connects TRBV5-4 to TRBJ2-2; TRBD1 is a possible D gene (5 bases). Germline V gene data show CDR1 as SGHNT and CDR2 as YYREEE (reference sequence). The CDR3 is made up of 15 amino acids. V was pared by 0 bases and J by 4 bases, with 10 bases between. CDR3 sequence reads: CASSLGSGFTGELFF. The CDR3, as DNA: TGTGCCAGCAGCTTGGGTTCAGGGTTCACCGGGGAGCTGTTTTTT.

The chain has TRBV19 and TRBJ1-3, with D possibly TRBD1 on 5 matching bases. V shed 6 bases and J shed 2 bases, with 8 bases lying between them. The CDR3 runs to 13 residues. CDR1 and CDR2 from the germline V gene are LNHDA and SQIVND (reference sequence). The CDR3 DNA follows: TGTGCCAGTAGCGGACAAACTGGAAACACCATATATTTT. Protein sequence: CASSGQTGNTIYF.

This rearrangement joins TRBV4-2 to TRBJ2-3; 12 nucleotides align to TRBD2. Germline V gene sequence: CDR1 LGHNA, CDR2 YNFKEQ. V was clipped by 0 bases and J by 3 bases; unmatched bases: 7. The CDR3 is 18 amino acids. CDR3 bases: TGTGCCAGCAGCCAAGAGGCACTAGCGGGAGGATGGACAGATACGCAGTATTTT. Residues: CASSQEALAGGWTDTQYF.

A note on this clone: At one of its ends the junction is not consistent with the germline gene, which may arise from a read error. CDR3 residues: CSSSSPGREGNEQYF. In DNA form, the CDR3 reads TGTTCCAGCAGCTCCCCTGGGCGGGAGGGAAACGAGCAGTACTTC. The V and J genes are TRBV7-9 and TRBJ2-7; 9 bases fit TRBD2. The CDR3 is made up of 15 amino acids. Germline CDR1 and CDR2: SEHNR and FQNEAQ (reference sequence).